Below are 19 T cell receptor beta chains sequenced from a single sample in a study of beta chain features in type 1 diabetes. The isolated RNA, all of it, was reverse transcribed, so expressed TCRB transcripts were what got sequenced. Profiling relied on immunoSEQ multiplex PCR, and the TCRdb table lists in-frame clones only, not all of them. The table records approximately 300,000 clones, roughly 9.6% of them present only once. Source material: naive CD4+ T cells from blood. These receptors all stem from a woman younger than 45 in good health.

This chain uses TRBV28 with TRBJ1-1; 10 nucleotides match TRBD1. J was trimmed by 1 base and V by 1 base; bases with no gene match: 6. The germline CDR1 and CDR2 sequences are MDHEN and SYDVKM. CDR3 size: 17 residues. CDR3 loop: CASSLYTGTGANTEAFF. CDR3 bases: TGTGCCAGCAGTTTATACACCGGGACAGGGGCGAACACTGAAGCTTTCTTT.

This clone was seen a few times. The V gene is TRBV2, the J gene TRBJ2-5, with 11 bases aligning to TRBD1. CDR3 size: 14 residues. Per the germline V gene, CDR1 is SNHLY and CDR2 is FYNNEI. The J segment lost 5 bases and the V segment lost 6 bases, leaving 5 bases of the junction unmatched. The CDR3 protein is CASRGDRGRETQYF. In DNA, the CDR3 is TGTGCCAGCAGGGGGGACAGGGGGAGGGAGACCCAGTACTTC.

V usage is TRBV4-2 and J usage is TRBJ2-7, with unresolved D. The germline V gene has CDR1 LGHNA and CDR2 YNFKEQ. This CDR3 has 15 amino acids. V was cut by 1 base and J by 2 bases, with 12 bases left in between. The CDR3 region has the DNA TGTGCCAGCAGCCAAGGATGGCAGGTACCCTACGAGCAGTACTTC. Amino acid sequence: CASSQGWQVPYEQYF.

The CDR3 sequence: CASTTGQGATEAFF. As DNA, the CDR3 is TGTGCCAGTACCACGGGACAGGGGGCCACTGAAGCTTTCTTT. The J gene is TRBJ1-1, the V gene TRBV19; 12 bases are a match to TRBD1. CDR1 is LNHDA, CDR2 SQIVND, per germline (reference sequence). CDR3 length: 14 amino acids. Unmatched junction bases numbered 4, after V lost 7 bases and J lost 4 bases. Supplemented by reference TRBV19 and TRBJ1-1, the full variable domain reads DGGITQSPKYLFRKEGQNVTLSCEQNLNHDAMYWYRQDPGQGLRLIYYSQIVNDFQKGDIAEGYSVSREKKESFPLTVTSAQKNPTAFYLCASTTGQGATEAFFGQGTRLTVV.

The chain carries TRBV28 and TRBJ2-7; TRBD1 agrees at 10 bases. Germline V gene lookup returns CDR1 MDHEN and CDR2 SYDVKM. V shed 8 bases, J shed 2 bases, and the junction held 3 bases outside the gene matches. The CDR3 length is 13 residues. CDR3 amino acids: CASGTGAPYEQYF. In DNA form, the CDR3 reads TGTGCCAGCGGGACAGGGGCGCCCTACGAGCAGTACTTC.

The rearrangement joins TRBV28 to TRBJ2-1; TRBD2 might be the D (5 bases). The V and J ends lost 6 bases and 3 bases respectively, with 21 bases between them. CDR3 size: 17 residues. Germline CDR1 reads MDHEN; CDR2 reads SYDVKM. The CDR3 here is CASSPYGRLAGYNEQFF. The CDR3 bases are TGTGCCAGCAGCCCGTACGGTCGGCTAGCTGGCTACAATGAGCAGTTCTTC.

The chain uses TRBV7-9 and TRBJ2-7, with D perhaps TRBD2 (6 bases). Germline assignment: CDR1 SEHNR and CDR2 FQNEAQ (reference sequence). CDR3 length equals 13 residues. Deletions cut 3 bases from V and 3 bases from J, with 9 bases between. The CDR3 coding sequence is TGTGCCAGCAGCTTGGGACTGTACTACGAGCAGTACTTC. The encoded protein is CASSLGLYYEQYF.

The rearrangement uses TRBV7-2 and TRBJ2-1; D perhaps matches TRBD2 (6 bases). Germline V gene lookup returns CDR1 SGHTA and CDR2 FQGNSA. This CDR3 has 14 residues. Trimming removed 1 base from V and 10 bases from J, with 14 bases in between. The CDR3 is CASSLVGDSREQFF. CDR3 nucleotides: TGTGCCAGCAGCTTAGTTGGGGACTCTCGAGAGCAGTTCTTC.

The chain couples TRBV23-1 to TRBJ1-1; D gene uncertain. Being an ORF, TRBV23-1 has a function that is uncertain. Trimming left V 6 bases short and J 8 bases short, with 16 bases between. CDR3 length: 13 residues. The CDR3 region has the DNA TGCGCCAGCAGGCTAAGTCGTGGGAGCGAAGCTTTCTTT. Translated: CASRLSRGSEAFF.

In nucleotides, the CDR3 is TGTGCCAGCAGCTTAATGGGCCAGTCCTACGAGCAGTACTTC. Translated: CASSLMGQSYEQYF. The chain has TRBV7-3 and TRBJ2-7, with no clear D. V lost 1 base to trimming and J lost 1 base, with 8 bases between them. Per the germline V gene, CDR1 is SGHTA and CDR2 is FQGTGA. The CDR3 loop spans 14 amino acids.

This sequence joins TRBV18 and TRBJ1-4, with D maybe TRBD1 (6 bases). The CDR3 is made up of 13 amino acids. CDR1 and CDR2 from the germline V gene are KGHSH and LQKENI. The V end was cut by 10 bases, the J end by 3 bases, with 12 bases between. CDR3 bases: TGTGCCATCCGGGACACCTCTAATGAAAAACTGTTTTTT. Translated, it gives CAIRDTSNEKLFF.

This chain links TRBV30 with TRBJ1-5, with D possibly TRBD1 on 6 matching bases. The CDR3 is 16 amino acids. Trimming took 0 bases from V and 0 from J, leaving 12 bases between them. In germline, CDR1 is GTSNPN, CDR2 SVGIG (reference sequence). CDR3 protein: CAWSVPTDSSNQPQHF. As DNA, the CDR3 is TGTGCCTGGAGTGTACCCACGGACAGTAGCAATCAGCCCCAGCATTTT.

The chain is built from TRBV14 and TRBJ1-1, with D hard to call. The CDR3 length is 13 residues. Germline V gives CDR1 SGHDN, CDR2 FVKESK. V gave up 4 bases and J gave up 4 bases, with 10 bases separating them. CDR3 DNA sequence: TGTGCCAGCAGCCCTACAGTCATCACTGAAGCTTTCTTT. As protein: CASSPTVITEAFF.

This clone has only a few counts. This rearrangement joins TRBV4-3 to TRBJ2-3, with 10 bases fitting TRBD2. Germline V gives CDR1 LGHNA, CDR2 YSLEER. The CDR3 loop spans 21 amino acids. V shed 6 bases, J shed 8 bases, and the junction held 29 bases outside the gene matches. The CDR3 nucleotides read TGCGCCAGCAGTTTTTCCCTAGTCGGAGGACTAGCGGTACCCAAGCAGGTTACGCAGTATTTT. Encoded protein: CASSFSLVGGLAVPKQVTQYF.

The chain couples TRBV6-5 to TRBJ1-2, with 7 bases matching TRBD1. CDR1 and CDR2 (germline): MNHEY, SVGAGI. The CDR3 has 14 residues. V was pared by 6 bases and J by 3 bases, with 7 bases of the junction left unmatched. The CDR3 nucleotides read TGTGCCAGCAGAAGGACAGGACGGGACTATGGCTACACCTTC. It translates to CASRRTGRDYGYTF.

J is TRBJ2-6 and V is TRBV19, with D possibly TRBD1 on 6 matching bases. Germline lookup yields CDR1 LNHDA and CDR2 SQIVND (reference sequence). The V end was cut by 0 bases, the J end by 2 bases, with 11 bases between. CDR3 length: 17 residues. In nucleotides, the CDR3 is TGTGCCAGTAGTATAGATTGGGCAGGGGCTGGGGCCAACGTCCTGACTTTC. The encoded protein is CASSIDWAGAGANVLTF.

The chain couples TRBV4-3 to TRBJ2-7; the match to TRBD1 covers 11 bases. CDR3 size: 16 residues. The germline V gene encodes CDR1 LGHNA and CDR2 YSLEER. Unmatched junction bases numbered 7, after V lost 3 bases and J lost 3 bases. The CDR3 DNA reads TGCGCCAGCAGCCATGGGCCGGGACAGGGGGGCTACGAGCAGTACTTC. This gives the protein CASSHGPGQGGYEQYF.

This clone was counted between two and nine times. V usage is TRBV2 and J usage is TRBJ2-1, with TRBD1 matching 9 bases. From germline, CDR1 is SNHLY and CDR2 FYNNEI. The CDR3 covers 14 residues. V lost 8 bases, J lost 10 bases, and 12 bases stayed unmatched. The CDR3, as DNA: TGTGCCAGCGGCTCGGACAGGGGAGTTGGGGAGCAGTTCTTC. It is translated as CASGSDRGVGEQFF.

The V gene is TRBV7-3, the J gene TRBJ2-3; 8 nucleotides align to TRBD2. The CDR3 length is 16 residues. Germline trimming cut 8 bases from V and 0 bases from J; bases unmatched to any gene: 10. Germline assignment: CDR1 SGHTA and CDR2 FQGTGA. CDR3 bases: TGTGCCAGCGCCGTCTCAGCGGGAGCGAGCACAGATACGCAGTATTTT. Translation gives CASAVSAGASTDTQYF.